Each of the 3 T cell receptor beta chains below was sequenced from the same sample in a study of OX40 agonist ivuxolimab in advanced cancers. Profiling relied on immunoSEQ multiplex PCR, and the TCRdb table lists in-frame clones only, not all of them. Of over 75,000 clones in the sample, 87% were seen once. Sample: CD4+ or CD8+ T cells sorted from blood, taken in a trial of the OX40 agonist ivuxolimab. The receptor set was obtained from an adult with an advanced solid tumor such as melanoma, head and neck, liver or kidney cancer.

V and J are TRBV5-4 and TRBJ1-1; D is unresolved. This CDR3 region has 13 residues. Trimming removed 4 bases from V and 1 base from J, with 8 bases in between. The germline CDR1 and CDR2 sequences are SGHNT and YYREEE (reference sequence). CDR3 coding DNA: TGTGCCAGCAGCCAAGACGCGAACACTGAAGCTTTCTTT. As protein: CASSQDANTEAFF.

This clone appeared once. The chain joins TRBV7-6 to TRBJ2-7, with a tentative D call TRBD1 (5 bases). CDR1 and CDR2 (germline): SGHVS, FNYEAQ. The ends were cut back, 3 bases at V and 5 bases at J, with 8 bases in the middle. This CDR3 is 12 amino acids long. The CDR3 sequence is CASSLSGNEQYF. The CDR3 region has the DNA TGTGCCAGCAGCTTGTCAGGGAACGAGCAGTACTTC.

The rearrangement joins TRBV10-3 to TRBJ1-5, with D uncertain. Germline V lookup: CDR1 ENHRY, CDR2 SYGVKD. CDR3 size: 12 residues. Trimming removed 3 bases at V and 1 base at J, with 1 base between. CDR3 residues: CAISDSNQPQHF. Written as DNA, the CDR3 is TGTGCCATCAGTGACAGCAATCAGCCCCAGCATTTT.